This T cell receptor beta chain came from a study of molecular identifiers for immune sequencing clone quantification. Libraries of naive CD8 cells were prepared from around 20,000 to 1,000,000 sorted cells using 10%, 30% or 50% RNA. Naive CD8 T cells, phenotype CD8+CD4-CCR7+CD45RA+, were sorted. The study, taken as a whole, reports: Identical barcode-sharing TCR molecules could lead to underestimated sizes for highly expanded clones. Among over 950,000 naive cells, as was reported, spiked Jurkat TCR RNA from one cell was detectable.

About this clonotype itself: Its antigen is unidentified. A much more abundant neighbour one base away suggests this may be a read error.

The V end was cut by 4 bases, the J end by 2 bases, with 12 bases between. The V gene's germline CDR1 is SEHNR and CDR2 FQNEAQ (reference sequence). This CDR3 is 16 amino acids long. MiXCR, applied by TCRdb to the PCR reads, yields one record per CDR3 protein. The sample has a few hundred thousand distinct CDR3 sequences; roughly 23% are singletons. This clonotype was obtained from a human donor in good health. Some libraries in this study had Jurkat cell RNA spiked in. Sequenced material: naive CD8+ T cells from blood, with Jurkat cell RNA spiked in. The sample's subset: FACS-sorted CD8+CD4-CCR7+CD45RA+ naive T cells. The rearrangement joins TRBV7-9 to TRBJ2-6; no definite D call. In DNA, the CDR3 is TGTGCCAGCAGCTACTCCGGCGAGCCTGGGGCCAACGTCCTGACTTTC. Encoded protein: CASSYSGEPGANVLTF.